Listed below are T cell receptor beta chains from one sample, sequenced in a study of blood T cells in healthy people across ages. MiXCR was run by TCRdb on the 5' RACE reads, yielding one entry per CDR3 protein. The table records 850,000 to 1,100,000 distinct CDR3 sequences, roughly two fifths of them present only once. Material: blood. These receptors originate from a man aged 18-30 years in good health. CDR3s include the opening cysteine and the closing phenylalanine or tryptophan. The D gene is left open where the match is weak. Only some rows state a clone size, as once, few, many or a class for expanded clones.

D | J | V | size | CDR3 | DNA
TRBD1 | TRBJ1-1 | TRBV4-1 | - | CASSQEEGALTEAFF | TGCGCCAGCAGCCAAGAAGAGGGGGCGCTAACTGAAGCTTTCTTT
- | TRBJ1-1 | TRBV20-1 | - | CSATQPAGVTEAFF | TGCAGTGCTACCCAACCGGCAGGGGTCACTGAAGCTTTCTTT
TRBD1 | TRBJ1-5 | TRBV12-3/TRBV12-4 | - | CASSLRGQHLPPSNQPQHF | TGTGCCAGCAGTTTGAGGGGACAGCATTTACCTCCGAGCAATCAGCCCCAGCATTTT
TRBD1 | TRBJ2-3 | TRBV2 | - | CASSSQGAQDTQYF | TGTGCCAGCAGTTCACAGGGGGCGCAAGATACGCAGTATTTT
TRBD2 | TRBJ2-5 | TRBV6-2/TRBV6-3 | - | CASSYSLTSQKETQYF | TGTGCCAGCAGTTACTCTCTGACTAGCCAGAAAGAGACCCAGTACTTC
- | TRBJ2-3 | TRBV4-1 | - | CASSQGSSRPDTQYF | TGCGCCAGCAGCCAAGGGAGTAGCAGACCAGATACGCAGTATTTT
- | TRBJ2-3 | TRBV12-3/TRBV12-4 | - | CASSRPRRDAQYF | TGTGCCAGCAGTAGACCGAGGCGAGATGCGCAGTATTTT
- | TRBJ1-2 | TRBV7-2 | few | CASSPPPGGINYGYTF | TGTGCCAGCAGCCCACCCCCTGGGGGAATCAACTATGGCTACACCTTC
- | TRBJ2-2 | TRBV4-3 | - | CASSQDVTHQNTGELFF | TGCGCCAGCAGCCAAGATGTCACTCACCAGAACACCGGGGAGCTGTTTTTT
- | TRBJ1-5 | TRBV20-1 | - | CSARDQGRTNQPQHF | TGCAGTGCTAGAGATCAGGGTAGGACCAATCAGCCCCAGCATTTT
- | TRBJ2-7 | TRBV20-1 | - | CSVSRGVNEQYF | TGCAGTGTTTCGAGAGGGGTGAACGAGCAGTACTTC
TRBD1 | TRBJ1-6 | TRBV12-3/TRBV12-4 | - | CASIDRGSNSPLHF | TGTGCCAGCATCGACAGGGGGTCTAATTCACCCCTCCACTTT
- | TRBJ2-1 | TRBV4-3 | - | CASSQDTLGVAYNEQFF | TGCGCCAGCAGCCAAGATACGCTGGGAGTCGCCTACAATGAGCAGTTCTTC
- | TRBJ1-4 | TRBV12-3/TRBV12-4 | - | CASSAGQTLNEKLFF | TGTGCCAGCAGTGCCGGACAGACCTTAAATGAAAAACTGTTTTTT
- | TRBJ1-5 | TRBV7-2 | - | CASSLLGDGNQPQHF | TGTGCCAGCAGCTTATTGGGCGATGGCAATCAGCCCCAGCATTTT
TRBD1 | TRBJ2-7 | TRBV6-6 | - | CASRNRGDYNEQYF | TGTGCCAGCAGAAACAGGGGCGACTACAATGAGCAGTACTTC
- | TRBJ2-1 | TRBV6-4 | few | CASSVAESSYNEQFF | TGTGCCAGCAGCGTAGCGGAAAGCTCCTACAATGAGCAGTTCTTC
TRBD2 | TRBJ2-1 | TRBV7-2 | - | CASSSRTSGGPDEQFF | TGTGCCAGCAGCTCCAGGACTAGCGGGGGGCCCGATGAGCAGTTCTTC
TRBD2 | TRBJ2-1 | TRBV20-1 | - | CSARDLAGGGEQFF | TGCAGTGCTAGAGACCTAGCGGGAGGCGGTGAGCAGTTCTTC
TRBD2 | TRBJ2-1 | TRBV12-3/TRBV12-4 | few | CASRSGVLEQFF | TGTGCCAGCAGGAGCGGGGTACTGGAGCAGTTCTTC